These 6 T cell receptor beta chains came from one sample sequenced in a study of T cell changes during pregnancy in multiple sclerosis (dated by TCRdb to between 2019 and 2020). The library was prepared using the immunoSEQ multiplex PCR assay. Sourced from immuneACCESS, this table was stored by TCRdb with only in-frame sequences that have V and J called. A share of the clones is absent; for the studies checked, an unresolved V gene accounts for under half, and the remainder has no known explanation. In all, the sample holds roughly 38,000 clones, and 90% of those were seen once. The ten top clones hold roughly 5.7% of the sample. Sequenced material: peripheral blood, taken in the third trimester of pregnancy. These receptors all come from a female donor in good health, enrolled as a control in a pregnancy study.

This chain links TRBV6-6 with TRBJ2-1; 12 bases are a match to TRBD2. With V trimmed by 2 bases and J by 7 bases, 3 bases remained unmatched. Germline CDR1 and CDR2: MNHNY and SVGAGI (reference sequence). CDR3 size: 15 residues. This CDR3 reads CASSYTSGGSNEQFF. The CDR3 nucleotides are TGTGCCAGCAGTTACACTAGCGGGGGGTCTAATGAGCAGTTCTTC.

The chain's CDR3 is CASSGQNVAGGYTGELFF. The DNA of the CDR3 is TGTGCCAGCAGTGGACAGAACGTAGCAGGGGGCTACACCGGGGAGCTGTTTTTT. The V gene is TRBV6-1, the J gene TRBJ2-2, with 8 bases that match TRBD1. V shed 4 bases and J 3 bases; nucleotides not matched to a gene: 13. CDR3 length equals 18 residues. Germline V gene lookup returns CDR1 MNHNS and CDR2 SASEGT.

The chain is built from TRBV9 and TRBJ2-7, with 9 bases identical to TRBD1. Germline V CDR1 and CDR2: SGDLS, YYNGEE. The CDR3 has 15 residues. V gave up 0 bases and J gave up 4 bases; unmatched junction bases: 5. The CDR3 here is CASSVAWTGDYEQYF. The DNA of the CDR3 is TGTGCCAGCAGCGTAGCTTGGACAGGGGATTACGAGCAGTACTTC.

J is TRBJ2-2 and V is TRBV2; TRBD1 might be the D (6 bases). Trimming stripped 7 bases from V and 2 bases from J, with 11 bases between. This CDR3 has 14 residues. Germline assignment: CDR1 SNHLY and CDR2 FYNNEI. This chain's CDR3 is CASIPGANTGELFF. In nucleotides, the CDR3 is TGTGCCAGCATCCCAGGGGCTAACACCGGGGAGCTGTTTTTT.

The V and J genes are TRBV4-2 and TRBJ2-5, with TRBD2 matching 9 bases. The CDR3 sequence is 16 residues long. Per germline, CDR1 LGHNA and CDR2 YNFKEQ. J was trimmed by 4 bases and V by 0 bases; bases with no gene match: 6. The CDR3: CASSQDWLAGRETQYF. The CDR3 coding sequence is TGTGCCAGCAGCCAAGATTGGCTAGCGGGGCGAGAGACCCAGTACTTC.

This clone was recorded only once. This rearrangement joins TRBV5-1 to TRBJ2-1, with TRBD1 matching over 9 bases. Germline CDR1 SGHRS, CDR2 YFSETQ. This CDR3 comprises 14 residues. The trim removed 3 bases at V and 7 bases at J, leaving 5 bases unmatched. DNA for the CDR3: TGCGCCAGCAGCTACGGACAGGGGATGAATGAGCAGTTCTTC. Translating gives CASSYGQGMNEQFF.